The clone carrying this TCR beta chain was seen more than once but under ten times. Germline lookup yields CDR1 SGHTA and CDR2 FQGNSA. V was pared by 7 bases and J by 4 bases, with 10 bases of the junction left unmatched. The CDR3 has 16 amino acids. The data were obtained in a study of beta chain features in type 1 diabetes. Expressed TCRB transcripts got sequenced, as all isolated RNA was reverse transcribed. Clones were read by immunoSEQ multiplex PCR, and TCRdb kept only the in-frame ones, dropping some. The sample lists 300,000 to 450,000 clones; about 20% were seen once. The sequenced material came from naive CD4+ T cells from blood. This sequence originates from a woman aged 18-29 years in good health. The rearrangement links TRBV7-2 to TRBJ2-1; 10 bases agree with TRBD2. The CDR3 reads CASTPPGTSAYNEQFF. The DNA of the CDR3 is TGTGCCAGCACCCCACCCGGGACTAGCGCATACAATGAGCAGTTCTTC.